A single sample gave rise to the 30 T cell receptor beta chains below, sequenced in a study of CD4+ T cells in melanoma (dated by TCRdb to the early 2020s). Library method: the immunoSEQ multiplex PCR assay. TCRdb provides this immuneACCESS table in a form limited to in-frame rearrangements. Some clones are lacking; in checked studies, under half of them reflect an unresolved V gene, and why the rest are absent is not known. For this sample there are 90,000 to 130,000 clones; about nine tenths appear just once. The biggest ten clones account for 2.5% to 3.5% of the sample. Input material: peripheral blood. The receptors here all came from a human donor with melanoma.

This clone was counted a single time. The V gene is TRBV6-1, the J gene TRBJ2-7, with TRBD1 matching over 10 bases. J was trimmed by 5 bases and V by 6 bases; bases with no gene match: 10. The germline gives CDR1 MNHNS, CDR2 SASEGT. This CDR3 is built from 15 residues. The CDR3 region has the DNA TGTGCCAGCAGACCAGGGGGGACAGGGGCGGACGAGCAGTACTTC. Protein: CASRPGGTGADEQYF.

This chain uses TRBV7-2 with TRBJ2-5; D remains ambiguous. This CDR3 has 13 residues. Germline CDR1 is SGHTA and CDR2 is FQGNSA. Trimming left V 5 bases short and J 5 bases short, with 12 bases between. Here the CDR3 reads CASSGLQLETQYF. The CDR3 DNA reads as TGTGCCAGCAGCGGCCTGCAGCTGGAGACCCAGTACTTC.

CDR3 sequence: CASSSPVLAKNIQYF. In DNA, the CDR3 is TGTGCCAGCAGCTCCCCGGTCCTAGCCAAAAACATTCAGTACTTC. The genes are TRBV7-2 and TRBJ2-4; D unclear. Looked up from germline, CDR1 is SGHTA and CDR2 is FQGNSA. V lost 4 bases and J lost 0, with 10 bases in between. The CDR3 is 15 residues long.

CDR3 loop: CATSRGQTDTQYF. CDR3 nucleotide sequence: TGTGCCACCAGCAGAGGGCAGACAGATACGCAGTATTTT. V and J are TRBV15 and TRBJ2-3; unclear D gene. The CDR3 length is 13 residues. V lost 1 base, J lost 3 bases, and 5 bases lay in between. Germline CDR1 LNHNV, CDR2 YYDKDF (reference sequence).

This clone was counted once. The genes are TRBV5-4 and TRBJ2-1; 10 bases map to TRBD2. CDR3 length: 16 amino acids. Germline loops: CDR1 SGHNT, CDR2 YYREEE (reference sequence). Trimming at V came to 0 bases and at J to 6 bases, leaving 6 bases not matched to a gene. CDR3 amino acids: CASSLAALAGSNEQFF. The DNA for the CDR3 is TGTGCCAGCAGCTTGGCCGCACTAGCGGGGAGCAATGAGCAGTTCTTC.

The V call is TRBV2, the J call TRBJ2-7; either TRBD1 or TRBD2 may fit D (6 bases each). Germline V lookup: CDR1 SNHLY, CDR2 FYNNEI. CDR3 size: 14 residues. Deletions cut 2 bases from V and 6 bases from J, with 14 bases between. CDR3 region: CASSESRGGGEQYF. The CDR3 DNA is TGTGCCAGCAGTGAAAGTCGAGGGGGAGGCGAGCAGTACTTC.

The V gene is TRBV7-9, the J gene TRBJ2-1; D is tentatively TRBD1 or TRBD2 (6 bases each). This CDR3 has 15 amino acids. Germline CDR1 SEHNR, CDR2 FQNEAQ (reference sequence). V lost 4 bases and J lost 3, with 13 bases in between. CDR3 protein: CASSYRGAYYNEQFF. CDR3 DNA sequence: TGTGCCAGCAGCTATAGGGGGGCCTACTACAATGAGCAGTTCTTC.

The chain uses TRBV29-1 and TRBJ1-1; D remains ambiguous. The CDR3 is 14 residues long. Looked up from germline, CDR1 is SQVTM and CDR2 is ANQGSEA. V was cut by 6 bases and J by 0 bases, with 14 bases left in between. In DNA, the CDR3 is TGCAGCGTGTATGGGCGGAACATGAACACTGAAGCTTTCTTT. Amino acid sequence: CSVYGRNMNTEAFF.

The J gene is TRBJ2-3, the V gene TRBV15; possibly TRBD1 for D (5 bases). Germline V gene data show CDR1 as LNHNV and CDR2 as YYDKDF (reference sequence). V lost 1 base and J lost 3, with 11 bases in between. The CDR3 is 15 residues long. The CDR3 is CATSRVQGNTDTQYF. In nucleotides, the CDR3 is TGTGCCACCAGCAGAGTCCAGGGTAATACAGATACGCAGTATTTT.

This chain uses TRBV5-6 with TRBJ1-1, with TRBD1 matching over 8 bases. The CDR3 extends over 14 amino acids. Germline V gives CDR1 SGHDT, CDR2 YYEEEE. After removal of 4 bases from V and 0 bases from J, the junction contained 2 bases not matched to a gene. CDR3 sequence: CASSLTGVNTEAFF. The DNA of the CDR3 is TGTGCCAGCAGCCTGACAGGGGTGAACACTGAAGCTTTCTTT. The complete variable domain, with remaining parts taken from reference TRBV5-6 and TRBJ1-1, reads DAGVTQSPTHLIKTRGQQVTLRCSPKSGHDTVSWYQQALGQGPQFIFQYYEEEERQRGNFPDRFSGHQFPNYSSELNVNALLLGDSALYLCASSLTGVNTEAFFGQGTRLTVV.

The V call is TRBV7-2, the J call TRBJ2-7; TRBD1 agrees at 7 bases. The germline V gene encodes CDR1 SGHTA and CDR2 FQGNSA. The CDR3 is made up of 13 amino acids. With V trimmed by 11 bases and J by 0 bases, 7 bases remained unmatched. Here the CDR3 reads CAHRDSTSYEQYF. CDR3 bases: TGTGCCCACCGGGACAGCACCTCCTACGAGCAGTACTTC.

This clone was seen once. V usage is TRBV5-8 and J usage is TRBJ2-1, with D possibly TRBD1 on 5 matching bases. Trimming shortened V by 0 bases and J by 5 bases, and 24 bases separated the two germline ends. CDR1 and CDR2 from the germline V gene are SGHTS and YDEGEE. This CDR3 spans 19 amino acids. Here the CDR3 reads CASSLGGGSMRRKHNEQFF. The DNA for the CDR3 is TGTGCCAGCAGCTTGGGGGGCGGCAGCATGCGCCGAAAACACAATGAGCAGTTCTTC.

The chain couples TRBV5-1 to TRBJ2-7, with D possibly being TRBD1 (6 bases). Germline V gene lookup returns CDR1 SGHRS and CDR2 YFSETQ. This CDR3 has 19 residues. V was shortened by 2 bases and J by 1 base, with 25 bases between the two germline ends. The CDR3 spells CASSFGLKTSAGASYEQYF. The DNA for the CDR3 is TGCGCCAGCAGCTTTGGGCTGAAAACCTCGGCAGGGGCGTCCTACGAGCAGTACTTC.

The chain couples TRBV4-2 to TRBJ2-3; tentatively, D is TRBD1 (6 bases). Between the trimmed V and J ends, which lost 5 bases and 8 bases, there was a span of 14 bases. Germline V gene sequence: CDR1 LGHNA, CDR2 YNFKEQ. This CDR3 is 13 amino acids long. CDR3 coding DNA: TGTGCCAGCAGCGTCGGGGACATTAGTACGCAGTATTTT. It specifies CASSVGDISTQYF.

J is TRBJ1-1 and V is TRBV28; no clear D. This CDR3 region has 14 residues. CDR1 and CDR2 from the germline V gene are MDHEN and SYDVKM. V lost 6 bases, J lost 0 bases, and 11 bases lay in between. The CDR3 DNA sequence: TGTGCCAGCAGAGGAGTAGGGTTGAACACTGAAGCTTTCTTT. It specifies CASRGVGLNTEAFF.

This sequence joins TRBV28 and TRBJ1-5; 7 nucleotides align to TRBD1. The CDR3 length is 15 residues. The junction had 10 bases not matched to a gene; V was cut back by 5 bases and J by 6 bases. CDR1 MDHEN and CDR2 SYDVKM come from the germline V gene. The DNA of the CDR3 is TGTGCCAGCAGTAACCATCAGGGGGGGATTCAGCCCCAGCATTTT. This encodes CASSNHQGGIQPQHF.

V is TRBV5-1 and J is TRBJ2-1; tentative D call: TRBD1 (5 bases). The CDR3 covers 16 residues. Germline CDR1 is SGHRS and CDR2 is YFSETQ. The ends were cut back, 5 bases at V and 0 bases at J, with 15 bases in the middle. The CDR3 coding sequence is TGCGCCAGCAGGACTGCAGGGTCCCGCTCCTACAATGAGCAGTTCTTC. The encoded protein is CASRTAGSRSYNEQFF. The whole variable domain, filled in from reference TRBV5-1 and TRBJ2-1, reads KAGVTQTPRYLIKTRGQQVTLSCSPISGHRSVSWYQQTPGQGLQFLFEYFSETQRNKGNFPGRFSGRQFSNSRSEMNVSTLELGDSALYLCASRTAGSRSYNEQFFGPGTRLTVL.

The chain employs TRBV15 and TRBJ2-6; 9 bases fit TRBD1. This CDR3 is built from 17 residues. Germline trimming cut 4 bases from V and 0 bases from J; bases unmatched to any gene: 4. Looked up from germline, CDR1 is LNHNV and CDR2 is YYDKDF (reference sequence). DNA for the CDR3: TGTGCCACCAGCATTGGGACAGGGAGCTCTGGGGCCAACGTCCTGACTTTC. Amino acids: CATSIGTGSSGANVLTF.

The chain combines TRBV9 with TRBJ1-6; 8 bases agree with TRBD1. J was trimmed by 9 bases and V by 3 bases; bases with no gene match: 11. Germline V gives CDR1 SGDLS, CDR2 YYNGEE. The CDR3 spans 16 residues. DNA for the CDR3: TGTGCCAGCAGCGCCATAACCGGGACAGGCGCTTCACCCCTCCACTTT. Its translation is CASSAITGTGASPLHF.

The chain employs TRBV2 and TRBJ2-5; D unresolved. Trimming pared 3 bases from V and 4 bases from J, leaving 9 bases between. Germline CDR1 reads SNHLY; CDR2 reads FYNNEI. CDR3 length equals 13 residues. This CDR3 is CASSEGLRETQYF. CDR3 sequence (DNA): TGTGCCAGCAGTGAGGGTCTACGAGAGACCCAGTACTTC.

The V and J genes are TRBV4-3 and TRBJ1-4; the match to TRBD1 covers 7 bases. Germline CDR1 is LGHNA and CDR2 is YSLEER. Trimming took 5 bases from V and 8 from J; bases not matched to a gene: 8. There are 14 residues in the CDR3. As DNA, the CDR3 is TGCGCCAGCAGCACAGGGGTTGGGGTCGAAAAACTGTTTTTT. Translating it yields CASSTGVGVEKLFF.

J is TRBJ1-2 and V is TRBV20-1; unclear D gene. Germline V gene lookup returns CDR1 DFQATT and CDR2 SNEGSKA (reference sequence). The ends were cut back, 3 bases at V and 5 bases at J, with 7 bases in the middle. The CDR3 covers 11 residues. The CDR3 DNA is TGCAGTGCTAGCCGACCGTATGGCTACACCTTC. It codes for CSASRPYGYTF.

This rearrangement joins TRBV11-3 to TRBJ2-3, with 9 bases lining up with TRBD2. Germline CDR1 is SGHNT and CDR2 is YENEEA. The CDR3 has 15 residues. Germline trimming cut 5 bases from V and 2 bases from J; bases unmatched to any gene: 5. CDR3 bases: TGTGCCAGCAGCACGACTAGCGGCCTCACAGATACGCAGTATTTT. Its translation is CASSTTSGLTDTQYF.

This chain connects TRBV7-3 to TRBJ2-7; 9 bases align to TRBD2. This CDR3 region has 14 residues. Germline-derived CDR1 and CDR2 are SGHTA and FQGTGA. V lost 6 bases, J lost 0 bases, and 3 bases stayed unmatched. The CDR3 here is CASRYSGGSYEQYF. CDR3 in DNA: TGTGCCAGCAGGTATAGCGGGGGCTCCTACGAGCAGTACTTC. Full variable domain (outside the CDR3, taken from reference TRBV7-3 and TRBJ2-7): GAGVSQTPSNKVTEKGKYVELRCDPISGHTALYWYRQSLGQGPEFLIYFQGTGAADDSGLPNDRFFAVRPEGSVSTLKIQRTERGDSAVYLCASRYSGGSYEQYFGPGTRLTVT.

This clone was detected only once. This chain uses TRBV20-1 with TRBJ2-5; D remains unclear. The CDR3 covers 9 residues. Germline CDR1 reads DFQATT; CDR2 reads SNEGSKA (reference sequence). Trimming took off 8 bases at V and 4 bases at J, with 5 bases between the two ends. The CDR3: CSLGETQYF. DNA for the CDR3: TGCAGTCTCGGAGAGACCCAGTACTTC.

The chain employs TRBV19 and TRBJ1-1; unclear D gene. The ends were cut back, 2 bases at V and 5 bases at J, with 15 bases in the middle. The CDR3 consists of 15 residues. Germline CDR1 LNHDA, CDR2 SQIVND (reference sequence). This chain's CDR3 is CASSIFGRRRTEAFF. CDR3 nucleotide sequence: TGTGCCAGTAGTATATTCGGCAGACGGCGGACTGAAGCTTTCTTT. The full variable domain, in which reference TRBV19 and TRBJ1-1 provide the parts outside the CDR3, is DGGITQSPKYLFRKEGQNVTLSCEQNLNHDAMYWYRQDPGQGLRLIYYSQIVNDFQKGDIAEGYSVSREKKESFPLTVTSAQKNPTAFYLCASSIFGRRRTEAFFGQGTRLTVV.

The genes are TRBV5-1 and TRBJ2-7, with 8 nucleotides matching TRBD2. Germline V gene lookup returns CDR1 SGHRS and CDR2 YFSETQ. The length of the CDR3 is 15 residues. Trimming cost V 2 bases and J 6 bases; bases outside gene matches: 10. Here the CDR3 DNA reads TGCGCCAGCAGCTTTTTTTCGGGGGGGCCCGCCGAGCAGTACTTC. This encodes CASSFFSGGPAEQYF.

The CDR3 here is CASSRPGTGVGNTIYF. As DNA, the CDR3 is TGTGCCAGCTCCCGTCCCGGGACAGGGGTCGGAAACACCATATATTTT. The chain combines TRBV18 with TRBJ1-3; 10 bases match TRBD1. V was pared by 6 bases and J by 4 bases, with 9 bases of the junction left unmatched. CDR1 is KGHSH, CDR2 LQKENI, per germline. The CDR3 is 16 amino acids.

This clone was found once. The V call is TRBV28, the J call TRBJ1-2; 9 bases map to TRBD1. V was clipped by 6 bases and J by 3 bases; unmatched bases: 5. CDR1 is MDHEN, CDR2 SYDVKM, per germline. CDR3 length: 14 amino acids. The CDR3 nucleotides are TGTGCCAGCAGCGGGACAGGGCGTGACTATGGCTACACCTTC. Protein sequence: CASSGTGRDYGYTF.

The rearrangement joins TRBV6-6 to TRBJ2-7; TRBD2 agrees at 8 bases. The CDR3 extends over 14 amino acids. V was clipped by 6 bases and J by 0 bases; unmatched bases: 4. The germline V gene has CDR1 MNHNY and CDR2 SVGAGI (reference sequence). The CDR3: CASRAGGSSYEQYF. The CDR3 coding sequence is TGTGCCAGCAGGGCGGGGGGAAGCTCCTACGAGCAGTACTTC.